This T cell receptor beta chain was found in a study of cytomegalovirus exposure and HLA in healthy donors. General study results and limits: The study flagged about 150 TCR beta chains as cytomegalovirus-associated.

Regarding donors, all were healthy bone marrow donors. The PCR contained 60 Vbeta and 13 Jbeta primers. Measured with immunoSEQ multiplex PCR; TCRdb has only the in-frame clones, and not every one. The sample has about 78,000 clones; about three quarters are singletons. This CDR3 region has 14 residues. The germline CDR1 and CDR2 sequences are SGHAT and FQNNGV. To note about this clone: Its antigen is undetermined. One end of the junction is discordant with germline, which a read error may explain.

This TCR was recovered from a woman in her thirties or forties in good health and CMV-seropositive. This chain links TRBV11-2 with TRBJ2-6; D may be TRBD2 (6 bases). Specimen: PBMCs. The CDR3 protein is CASSLLGGANVLPF. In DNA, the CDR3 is TGTGCCAGCAGCTTATTGGGCGGGGCCAACGTCCTGCCTTTC.